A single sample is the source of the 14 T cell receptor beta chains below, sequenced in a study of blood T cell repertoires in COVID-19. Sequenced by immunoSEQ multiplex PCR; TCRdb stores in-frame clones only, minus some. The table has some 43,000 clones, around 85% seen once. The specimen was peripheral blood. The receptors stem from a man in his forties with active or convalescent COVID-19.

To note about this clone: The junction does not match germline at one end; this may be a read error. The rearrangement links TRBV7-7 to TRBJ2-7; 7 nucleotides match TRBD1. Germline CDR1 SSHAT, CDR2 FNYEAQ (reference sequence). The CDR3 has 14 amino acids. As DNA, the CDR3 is TGTGCTAGCAGCTTAGAACAGGGGTCCTACGAGCAGTACTTC. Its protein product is CASSLEQGSYEQYF.

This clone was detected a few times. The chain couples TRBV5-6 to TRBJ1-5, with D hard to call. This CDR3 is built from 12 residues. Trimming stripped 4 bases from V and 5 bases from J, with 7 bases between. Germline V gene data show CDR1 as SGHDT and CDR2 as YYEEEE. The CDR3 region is CASSHSDQPQHF. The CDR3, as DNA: TGTGCCAGCAGCCATTCGGATCAGCCCCAGCATTTT.

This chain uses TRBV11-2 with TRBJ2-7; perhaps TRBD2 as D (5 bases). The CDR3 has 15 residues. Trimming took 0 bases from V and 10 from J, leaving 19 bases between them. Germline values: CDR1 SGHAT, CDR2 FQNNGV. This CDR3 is CASSLDSATTRGQYF. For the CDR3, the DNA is TGTGCCAGCAGCTTAGATTCGGCAACAACTCGGGGACAGTACTTC.

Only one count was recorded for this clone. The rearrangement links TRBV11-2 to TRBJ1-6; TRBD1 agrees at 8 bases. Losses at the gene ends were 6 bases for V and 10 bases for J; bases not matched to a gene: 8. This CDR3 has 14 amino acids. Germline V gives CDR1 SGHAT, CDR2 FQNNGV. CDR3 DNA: TGTGCCAGCAGACTAACAGGGGGAGGATCACCCCTCCACTTT. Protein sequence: CASRLTGGGSPLHF.

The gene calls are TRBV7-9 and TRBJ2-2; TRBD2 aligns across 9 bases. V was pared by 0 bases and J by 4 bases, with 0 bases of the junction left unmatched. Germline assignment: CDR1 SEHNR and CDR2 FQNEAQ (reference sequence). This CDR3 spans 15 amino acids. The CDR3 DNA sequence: TGTGCCAGCAGCTTAGCTAGCGGGGGCACCGGGGAGCTGTTTTTT. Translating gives CASSLASGGTGELFF.

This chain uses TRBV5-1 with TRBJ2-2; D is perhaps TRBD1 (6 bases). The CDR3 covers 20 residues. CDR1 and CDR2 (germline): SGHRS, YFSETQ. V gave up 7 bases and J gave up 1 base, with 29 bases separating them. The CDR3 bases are TGCGCCAGCTGTAAGGGAATTTTGATGGCCGGGACACTGAACACCGGGGAGCTGTTTTTT. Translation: CASCKGILMAGTLNTGELFF.

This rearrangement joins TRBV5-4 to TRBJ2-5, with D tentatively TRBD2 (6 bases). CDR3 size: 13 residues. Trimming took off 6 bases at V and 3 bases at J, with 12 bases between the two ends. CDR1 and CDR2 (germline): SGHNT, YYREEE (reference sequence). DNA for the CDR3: TGTGCCAGCACCTCGGAGGGGAAAGAGACCCAGTACTTC. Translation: CASTSEGKETQYF.

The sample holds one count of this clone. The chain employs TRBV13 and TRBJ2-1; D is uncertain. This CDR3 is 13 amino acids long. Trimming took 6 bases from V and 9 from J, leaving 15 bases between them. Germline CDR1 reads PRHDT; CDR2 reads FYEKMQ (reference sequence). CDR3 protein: CASRSSGYGEQFF. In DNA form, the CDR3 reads TGTGCCAGCAGGTCCTCAGGCTACGGTGAGCAGTTCTTC.

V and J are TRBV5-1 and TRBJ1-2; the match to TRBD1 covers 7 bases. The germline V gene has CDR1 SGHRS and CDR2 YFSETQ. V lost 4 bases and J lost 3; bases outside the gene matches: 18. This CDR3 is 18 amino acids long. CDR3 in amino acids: CASSVSHPSGQAYYGYTF. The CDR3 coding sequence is TGCGCCAGCAGCGTATCCCACCCCTCCGGACAGGCGTACTATGGCTACACCTTC.

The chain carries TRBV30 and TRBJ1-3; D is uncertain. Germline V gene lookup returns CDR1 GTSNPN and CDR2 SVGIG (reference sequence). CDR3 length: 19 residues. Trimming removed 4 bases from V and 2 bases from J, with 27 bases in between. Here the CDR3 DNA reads TGTGCCTGGACCTCCCTGCGGGCAGGAAGACACATCACTGGAAACACCATATATTTT. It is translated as CAWTSLRAGRHITGNTIYF. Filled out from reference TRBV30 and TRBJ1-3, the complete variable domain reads SQTIHQWPATLVQPVGSPLSLECTVEGTSNPNLYWYRQAAGRGLQLLFYSVGIGQISSEVPQNLSASRPQDRQFILSSKKLLLSDSGFYLCAWTSLRAGRHITGNTIYFGEGSWLTVV.

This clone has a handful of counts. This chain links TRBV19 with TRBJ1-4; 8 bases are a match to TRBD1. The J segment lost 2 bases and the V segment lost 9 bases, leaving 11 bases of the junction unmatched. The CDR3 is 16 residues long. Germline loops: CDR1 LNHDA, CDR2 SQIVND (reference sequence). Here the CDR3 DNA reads TGTGCCAGATACAGGGGGGCCCCACCCACTAATGAAAAACTGTTTTTT. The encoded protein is CARYRGAPPTNEKLFF.

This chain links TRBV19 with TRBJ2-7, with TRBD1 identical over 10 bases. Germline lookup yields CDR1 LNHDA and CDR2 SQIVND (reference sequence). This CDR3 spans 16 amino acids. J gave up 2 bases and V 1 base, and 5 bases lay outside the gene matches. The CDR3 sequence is CASSIVAGQGTYEQYF. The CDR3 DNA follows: TGTGCCAGTAGTATAGTAGCGGGACAGGGGACCTACGAGCAGTACTTC.

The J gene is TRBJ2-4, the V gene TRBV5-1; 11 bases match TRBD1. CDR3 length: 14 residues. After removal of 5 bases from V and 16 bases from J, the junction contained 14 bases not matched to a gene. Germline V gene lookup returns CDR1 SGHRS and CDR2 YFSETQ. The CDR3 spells CASSLAGTGGSNYF. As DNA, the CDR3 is TGCGCCAGCAGTTTAGCCGGGACAGGGGGTTCCAATTACTTC.

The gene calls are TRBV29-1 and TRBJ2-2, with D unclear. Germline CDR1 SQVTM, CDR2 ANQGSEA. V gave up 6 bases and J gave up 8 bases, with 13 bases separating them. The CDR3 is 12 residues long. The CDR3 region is CSVTVPRGELFF. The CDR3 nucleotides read TGCAGCGTCACCGTTCCGAGGGGGGAGCTGTTTTTT.